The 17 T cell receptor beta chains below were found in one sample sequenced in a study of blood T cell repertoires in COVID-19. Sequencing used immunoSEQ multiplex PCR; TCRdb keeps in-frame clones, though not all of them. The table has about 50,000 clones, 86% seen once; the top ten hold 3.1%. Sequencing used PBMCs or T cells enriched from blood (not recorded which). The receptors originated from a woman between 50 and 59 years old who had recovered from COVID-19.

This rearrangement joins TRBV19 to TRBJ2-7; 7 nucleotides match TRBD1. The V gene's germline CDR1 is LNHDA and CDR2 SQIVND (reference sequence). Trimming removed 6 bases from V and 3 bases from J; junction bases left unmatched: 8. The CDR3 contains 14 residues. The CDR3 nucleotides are TGTGCCAGTAGAGCCACAGGGGCAGGCTACGAGCAGTACTTC. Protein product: CASRATGAGYEQYF.

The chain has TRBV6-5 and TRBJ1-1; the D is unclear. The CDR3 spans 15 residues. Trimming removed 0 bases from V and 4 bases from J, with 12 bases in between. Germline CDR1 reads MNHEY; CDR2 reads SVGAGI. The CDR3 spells CASSYSIGAGTEAFF. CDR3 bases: TGTGCCAGCAGTTACTCGATCGGTGCTGGCACTGAAGCTTTCTTT.

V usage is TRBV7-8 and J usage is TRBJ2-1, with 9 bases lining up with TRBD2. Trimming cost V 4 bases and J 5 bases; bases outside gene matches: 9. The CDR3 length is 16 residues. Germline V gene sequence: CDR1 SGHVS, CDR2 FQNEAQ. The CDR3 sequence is CASSSLAGGPNNEQFF. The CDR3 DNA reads TGTGCCAGCAGCTCCCTTGCGGGAGGGCCCAACAATGAGCAGTTCTTC.

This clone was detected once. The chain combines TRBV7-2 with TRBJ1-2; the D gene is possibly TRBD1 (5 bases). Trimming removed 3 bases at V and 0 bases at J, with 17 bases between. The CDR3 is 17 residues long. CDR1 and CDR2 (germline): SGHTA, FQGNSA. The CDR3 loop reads CASSLRGGGFANYGYTF. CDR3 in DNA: TGTGCCAGCAGCTTGCGGGGCGGTGGTTTTGCTAACTATGGCTACACCTTC.

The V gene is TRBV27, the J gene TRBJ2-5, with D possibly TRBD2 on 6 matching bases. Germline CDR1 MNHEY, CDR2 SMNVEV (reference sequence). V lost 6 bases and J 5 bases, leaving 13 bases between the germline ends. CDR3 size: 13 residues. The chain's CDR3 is CASREAGRETQYF. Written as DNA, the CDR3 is TGTGCCAGCAGGGAGGCGGGGAGGGAGACCCAGTACTTC.

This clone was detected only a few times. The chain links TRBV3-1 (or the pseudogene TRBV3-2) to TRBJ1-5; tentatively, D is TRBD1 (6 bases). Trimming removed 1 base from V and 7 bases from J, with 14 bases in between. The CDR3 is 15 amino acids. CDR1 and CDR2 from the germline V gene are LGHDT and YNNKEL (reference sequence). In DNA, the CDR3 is TGTGCCAGCAGCCAAGGGAGTTCAGGGGCCCAGCCCCAGCATTTT. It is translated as CASSQGSSGAQPQHF.

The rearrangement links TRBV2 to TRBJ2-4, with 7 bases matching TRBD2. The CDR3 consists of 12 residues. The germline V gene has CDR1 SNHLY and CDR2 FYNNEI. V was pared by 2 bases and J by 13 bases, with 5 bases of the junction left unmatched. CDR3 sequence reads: CASSEPGLPQYF. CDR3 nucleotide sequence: TGTGCCAGCAGTGAACCGGGACTACCCCAGTACTTC.

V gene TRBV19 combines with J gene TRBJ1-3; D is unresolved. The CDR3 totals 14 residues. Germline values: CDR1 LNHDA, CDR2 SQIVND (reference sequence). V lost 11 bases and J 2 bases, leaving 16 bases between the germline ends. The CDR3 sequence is CASCSGSTGNTIYF. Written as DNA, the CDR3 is TGTGCCTCTTGTTCGGGGAGCACTGGAAACACCATATATTTT.

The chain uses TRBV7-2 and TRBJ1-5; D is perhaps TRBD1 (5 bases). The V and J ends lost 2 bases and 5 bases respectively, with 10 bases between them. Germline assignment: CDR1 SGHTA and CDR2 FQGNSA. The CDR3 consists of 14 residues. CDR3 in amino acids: CASSLNPGYQPQHF. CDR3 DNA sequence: TGTGCCAGCAGCTTAAATCCAGGGTATCAGCCCCAGCATTTT.

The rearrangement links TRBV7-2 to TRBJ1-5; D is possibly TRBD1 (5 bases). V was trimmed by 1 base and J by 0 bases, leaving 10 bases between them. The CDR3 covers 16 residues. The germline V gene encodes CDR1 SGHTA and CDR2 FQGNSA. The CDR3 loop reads CASSLGGRNSNQPQHF. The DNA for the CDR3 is TGTGCCAGCAGCTTAGGGGGCAGGAATAGCAATCAGCCCCAGCATTTT.

The CDR3 sequence is CASSPGTGKDTQYF. CDR3 nucleotide sequence: TGCGCCAGCAGCCCAGGGACAGGGAAAGATACGCAGTATTTT. The chain combines TRBV5-1 with TRBJ2-3; TRBD1 agrees at 9 bases. The V gene end was trimmed by 4 bases and the J gene end by 5 bases; junction bases not matched to a gene: 5. The length of the CDR3 is 14 residues. Germline CDR1 reads SGHRS; CDR2 reads YFSETQ.

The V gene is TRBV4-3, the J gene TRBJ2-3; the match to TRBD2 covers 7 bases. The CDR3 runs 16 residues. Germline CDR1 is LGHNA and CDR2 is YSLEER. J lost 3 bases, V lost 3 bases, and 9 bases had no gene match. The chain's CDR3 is CASSQFREAGTDTQYF. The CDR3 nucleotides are TGCGCCAGCAGCCAGTTTAGAGAAGCGGGAACAGATACGCAGTATTTT.

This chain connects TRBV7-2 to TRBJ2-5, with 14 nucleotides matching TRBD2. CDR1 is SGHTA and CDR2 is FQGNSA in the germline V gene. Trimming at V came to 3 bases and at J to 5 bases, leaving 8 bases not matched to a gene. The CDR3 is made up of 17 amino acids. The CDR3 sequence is CASSLLWGLAGVETQYF. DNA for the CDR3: TGTGCCAGCAGCTTGTTGTGGGGACTAGCGGGAGTGGAGACCCAGTACTTC.

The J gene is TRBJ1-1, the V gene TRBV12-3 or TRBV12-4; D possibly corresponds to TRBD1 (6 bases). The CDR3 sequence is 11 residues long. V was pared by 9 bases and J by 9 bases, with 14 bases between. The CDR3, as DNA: TGTGCCAGTGGTACAGGGACGCAAGCTTTCTTT. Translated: CASGTGTQAFF.

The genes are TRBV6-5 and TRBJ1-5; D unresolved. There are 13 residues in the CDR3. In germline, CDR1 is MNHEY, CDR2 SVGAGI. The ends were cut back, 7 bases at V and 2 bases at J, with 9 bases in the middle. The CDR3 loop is CASKEQRNQPQHF. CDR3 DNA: TGTGCCAGCAAGGAACAGCGCAATCAGCCCCAGCATTTT.

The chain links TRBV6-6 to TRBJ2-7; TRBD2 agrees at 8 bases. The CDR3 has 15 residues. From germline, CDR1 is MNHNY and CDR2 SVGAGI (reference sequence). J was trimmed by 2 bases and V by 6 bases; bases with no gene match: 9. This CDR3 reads CASRSGAGVTYEQYF. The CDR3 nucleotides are TGTGCCAGCAGGAGTGGAGCGGGAGTGACCTACGAGCAGTACTTC.

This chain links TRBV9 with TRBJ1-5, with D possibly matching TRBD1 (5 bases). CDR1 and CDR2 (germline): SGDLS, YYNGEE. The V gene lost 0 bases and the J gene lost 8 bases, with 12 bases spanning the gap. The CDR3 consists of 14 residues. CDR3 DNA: TGTGCCAGCAGCGTAGGACCCCAAGGGGAGCCCCAGCATTTT. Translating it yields CASSVGPQGEPQHF.